The 23 T cell receptor beta chains reported below all come from one sample, sequenced in a study of cytomegalovirus exposure and HLA in healthy donors. The primer mix had 60 Vbeta and 13 Jbeta primers. Sequenced by immunoSEQ multiplex PCR; TCRdb stores in-frame clones only, minus some. This sample yields some 93,000 clones, of which around 10% are seen a single time; approximately 5.1% belongs to the top ten. Source material: PBMCs. These receptors all come from a man aged 45 to 65 in good health and CMV-seropositive.

This clone appeared a few times. J is TRBJ2-1 and V is TRBV6-5, with 9 bases identical to TRBD2. CDR3 size: 16 residues. J was trimmed by 6 bases and V by 2 bases; bases with no gene match: 8. Looked up from germline, CDR1 is MNHEY and CDR2 is SVGAGI. The CDR3 sequence is CASSYVKREDGNEQFF. DNA for the CDR3: TGTGCCAGCAGTTACGTGAAGCGGGAGGATGGCAATGAGCAGTTCTTC.

The chain is built from TRBV5-1 and TRBJ1-5; unclear D gene. V was pared by 1 base and J by 6 bases, with 14 bases between. The germline CDR1 and CDR2 sequences are SGHRS and YFSETQ. This CDR3 has 15 amino acids. DNA for the CDR3: TGCGCCAGCAGCTTGACGGGTGAAGGGAGTCAGCCCCAGCATTTT. Residues: CASSLTGEGSQPQHF.

Worth noting for this clone: This CDR3 is also generated by other DNA sequences in the sample. V and J are TRBV9 and TRBJ1-3, with 7 bases lining up with TRBD1. This CDR3 spans 16 amino acids. The V and J ends lost 4 bases and 4 bases, in that order; junction bases with no gene match: 11. Germline assignment: CDR1 SGDLS and CDR2 YYNGEE. The CDR3 nucleotides read TGTGCCAGCAGCACTAGACAGGGTGGCTCAGGAAACACCATATATTTT. This sequence encodes CASSTRQGGSGNTIYF. The entire variable domain, with the rest obtained from reference TRBV9 and TRBJ1-3, is as follows: DSGVTQTPKHLITATGQRVTLRCSPRSGDLSVYWYQQSLDQGLQFLIQYYNGEERAKGNILERFSAQQFPDLHSELNLSSLELGDSALYFCASSTRQGGSGNTIYFGEGSWLTVV.

V usage is TRBV6-1 and J usage is TRBJ2-7; D not resolved. The germline V gene has CDR1 MNHNS and CDR2 SASEGT. This CDR3 contains 13 residues. V was trimmed by 1 base and J by 6 bases, leaving 10 bases between them. The DNA for the CDR3 is TGTGCCAGCAGTGAAGTAGCCGAGGCCGAGCAGTACTTC. Protein: CASSEVAEAEQYF.

This clone has just a few counts. The gene calls are TRBV6-5 and TRBJ2-2; D uncertain. There are 14 residues in the CDR3. From germline, CDR1 is MNHEY and CDR2 SVGAGI. V dropped 5 bases and J dropped 5 bases, with 12 bases sitting between them. CDR3 DNA sequence: TGTGCCAGCAGTGCCCTTAGATTGACCGGGGAGCTGTTTTTT. Translation: CASSALRLTGELFF.

This clone was observed many times. The chain uses TRBV6-1 and TRBJ2-1; TRBD1 agrees at 8 bases. The CDR3 runs 14 residues. The J segment lost 1 base and the V segment lost 7 bases, leaving 3 bases of the junction unmatched. Germline V lookup: CDR1 MNHNS, CDR2 SASEGT. CDR3 sequence (DNA): TGTGCCAGCATACAGGGGGAATCCTACAATGAGCAGTTCTTC. Translating gives CASIQGESYNEQFF.

This clone has a handful of counts. The CDR3 coding sequence is TGCAGCGTTGAAGGCCGTCTAGCGGGAAGCTACAATGAGCAGTTCTTC. Protein product: CSVEGRLAGSYNEQFF. This sequence joins TRBV29-1 and TRBJ2-1; 9 positions agree with TRBD2. The CDR3 has 16 residues. Unmatched junction bases numbered 7, after V lost 1 base and J lost 3 bases. Germline V gene sequence: CDR1 SQVTM, CDR2 ANQGSEA.

The chain couples TRBV9 to TRBJ2-1; no clear D gene. In germline, CDR1 is SGDLS, CDR2 YYNGEE. Trimming pared 1 base from V and 10 bases from J, leaving 6 bases between. This CDR3 has 11 residues. The CDR3 nucleotides are TGTGCCAGCAGCGTATGGCCAGAGCAGTTCTTC. Translated, it gives CASSVWPEQFF.

This clone was seen more than once but under ten times. The chain uses TRBV18 and TRBJ2-1; possible D gene TRBD1, 5 bases. Per germline, CDR1 KGHSH and CDR2 LQKENI. There are 12 residues in the CDR3. Trimming took 6 bases from V and 7 from J, leaving 10 bases between them. CDR3 region: CASSDDRNEQFF. DNA of the CDR3: TGTGCCAGCTCCGACGACAGAAATGAGCAGTTCTTC.

This chain links TRBV7-9 with TRBJ2-1; D may be TRBD2 (6 bases). Looked up from germline, CDR1 is SEHNR and CDR2 is FQNEAQ (reference sequence). Between the trimmed V and J ends, which lost 5 bases and 0 bases, there was a span of 11 bases. The CDR3 has 15 residues. This chain's CDR3 is CASSRSEGSYNEQFF. The CDR3 nucleotides read TGTGCCAGCAGCCGTTCGGAGGGCTCCTACAATGAGCAGTTCTTC.

This clone has ten or more counts. V and J are TRBV28 and TRBJ2-3; D is perhaps TRBD1 (5 bases). V was shortened by 6 bases and J by 6 bases, with 19 bases between the two germline ends. This CDR3 contains 15 residues. The germline V gene encodes CDR1 MDHEN and CDR2 SYDVKM. In DNA, the CDR3 is TGTGCCAGCAGCTCCCGGCTCACAGGTACCGATACGCAGTATTTT. Amino acids: CASSSRLTGTDTQYF. The variable domain in full, completed from reference TRBV28 and TRBJ2-3, reads DVKVTQSSRYLVKRTGEKVFLECVQDMDHENMFWYRQDPGLGLRLIYFSYDVKMKEKGDIPEGYSVSREKKERFSLILESASTNQTSMYLCASSSRLTGTDTQYFGPGTRLTVL.

A few counts support this clone. The V gene is TRBV30, the J gene TRBJ2-3; 10 positions agree with TRBD1. The CDR3 contains 13 residues. J was trimmed by 8 bases and V by 5 bases; bases with no gene match: 7. The germline V gene encodes CDR1 GTSNPN and CDR2 SVGIG (reference sequence). The CDR3 reads CAWAGTGEGTQYF. In DNA form, the CDR3 reads TGTGCCTGGGCCGGGACAGGGGAGGGTACGCAGTATTTT. Combining the CDR3 with reference TRBV30 and TRBJ2-3 gives the whole variable domain SQTIHQWPATLVQPVGSPLSLECTVEGTSNPNLYWYRQAAGRGLQLLFYSVGIGQISSEVPQNLSASRPQDRQFILSSKKLLLSDSGFYLCAWAGTGEGTQYFGPGTRLTVL.

The rearrangement links TRBV5-1 to TRBJ2-1; 7 positions match TRBD1. The J segment lost 4 bases and the V segment lost 0 bases, leaving 4 bases of the junction unmatched. Germline values: CDR1 SGHRS, CDR2 YFSETQ. The CDR3 has 15 residues. The CDR3 region has the DNA TGCGCCAGCAGCTTGGTAGGGGGCAATTACAATGAGCAGTTCTTC. It yields the protein CASSLVGGNYNEQFF. Using reference TRBV5-1 and TRBJ2-1 for the parts outside the CDR3, the full variable domain is KAGVTQTPRYLIKTRGQQVTLSCSPISGHRSVSWYQQTPGQGLQFLFEYFSETQRNKGNFPGRFSGRQFSNSRSEMNVSTLELGDSALYLCASSLVGGNYNEQFFGPGTRLTVL.

The sample holds a few counts of this clone. This sequence joins TRBV5-1 and TRBJ2-3; TRBD1 matches 8 bases. The CDR3 is 18 amino acids. After removal of 4 bases from V and 3 bases from J, the junction contained 16 bases not matched to a gene. Germline V lookup: CDR1 SGHRS, CDR2 YFSETQ. This chain's CDR3 is CASSPVEDRAVWTDTQYF. The CDR3 nucleotides read TGCGCCAGCAGCCCAGTCGAGGACAGGGCCGTTTGGACAGATACGCAGTATTTT.

This chain connects TRBV18 to TRBJ2-7; 9 bases map to TRBD1. Germline values: CDR1 KGHSH, CDR2 LQKENI. This CDR3 region has 14 residues. J gave up 6 bases and V 4 bases, and 7 bases lay outside the gene matches. The CDR3 DNA is TGTGCCAGCTCACGGGACAGGGAGAGCCTCGAGCAGTACTTC. This gives the protein CASSRDRESLEQYF.

The table lists this clone with a few counts. The chain couples TRBV7-3 to TRBJ2-3; the match to TRBD1 covers 7 bases. With 1 base clipped from V and 6 bases from J, the junction kept 7 bases outside the gene matches. The length of the CDR3 is 15 residues. Germline V gene sequence: CDR1 SGHTA, CDR2 FQGTGA. CDR3 protein: CASSLNPTGLDTQYF. CDR3 DNA sequence: TGTGCCAGCAGCTTAAACCCGACAGGGTTGGATACGCAGTATTTT.

This clone has more than one count but fewer than ten. The chain recombines TRBV18 with TRBJ2-7; possible D gene TRBD1, 6 bases. The CDR3 length is 15 residues. Germline V CDR1 and CDR2: KGHSH, LQKENI. V was pared by 1 base and J by 3 bases, with 13 bases between. CDR3 in amino acids: CASSPRPKGGYEQYF. The CDR3 coding sequence is TGTGCCAGCTCACCACGACCGAAAGGGGGCTACGAGCAGTACTTC.

This clone was seen a few times. The chain carries TRBV5-1 and TRBJ2-1; TRBD2 might be the D (6 bases). Germline V gene lookup returns CDR1 SGHRS and CDR2 YFSETQ. The germline V and J ends were trimmed by 5 bases and 5 bases, with 17 bases remaining between them. The CDR3 spans 15 residues. The chain's CDR3 is CASRGGGSGNNEQFF. Written as DNA, the CDR3 is TGCGCCAGCAGAGGTGGAGGGAGTGGGAACAATGAGCAGTTCTTC.

This clone was recorded a few times. The V call is TRBV5-1, the J call TRBJ2-1, with 11 positions matching TRBD2. The V segment lost 4 bases and the J segment 0 bases; nucleotides outside the gene matches: 6. The CDR3 has 17 amino acids. Per germline, CDR1 SGHRS and CDR2 YFSETQ. The CDR3 sequence is CASSTTSGSRSYNEQFF. The CDR3 DNA reads as TGCGCCAGCAGCACAACTAGCGGGAGCCGCTCCTACAATGAGCAGTTCTTC.

This rearrangement joins TRBV7-9 to TRBJ2-7, with D maybe TRBD1 (5 bases). The CDR3 has 14 amino acids. Per the germline V gene, CDR1 is SEHNR and CDR2 is FQNEAQ (reference sequence). Trimming pared 5 bases from V and 3 bases from J, leaving 14 bases between. The CDR3 DNA reads TGTGCCAGCAGCGCTTTGGACAAGATCTACGAGCAGTACTTC. This codes for CASSALDKIYEQYF. Together with reference TRBV7-9 and TRBJ2-7, the CDR3 gives the full variable domain: DTGVSQNPRHKITKRGQNVTFRCDPISEHNRLYWYRQTLGQGPEFLTYFQNEAQLEKSRLLSDRFSAERPKGSFSTLEIQRTEQGDSAMYLCASSALDKIYEQYFGPGTRLTVT.

In this sample, this clone turned up a few times. The rearrangement joins TRBV10-1 to TRBJ2-2, with 12 bases matching TRBD2. The ends lost 6 bases at V and 6 bases at J; junction bases unmatched: 11. Per germline, CDR1 WNHNN and CDR2 SYGVQD (reference sequence). The CDR3 sequence is 17 residues long. CDR3 DNA: TGCGCCAGCAGCGGGACTAGCGGGTGGAACGGTCCCGGGGAGCTGTTTTTT. Its protein is CASSGTSGWNGPGELFF.

CDR3 protein: CASSLRQGQPQHF. In nucleotides, the CDR3 is TGTGCCAGCAGCTTAAGGCAGGGTCAGCCCCAGCATTTT. The chain is built from TRBV7-3 and TRBJ1-5; D is perhaps TRBD1 (5 bases). The germline gives CDR1 SGHTA, CDR2 FQGTGA. Between the trimmed V and J ends, which lost 1 base and 6 bases, there was a span of 7 bases. This CDR3 is built from 13 residues.

This clone has only one observation. The V and J genes are TRBV29-1 and TRBJ2-5; D gene ambiguous. Germline V CDR1 and CDR2: SQVTM, ANQGSEA. CDR3 length: 13 amino acids. V lost 7 bases, J lost 5 bases, and 17 bases lay in between. The CDR3 protein is CSGAHTHFETQYF. The DNA of the CDR3 is TGCAGCGGGGCCCACACCCATTTTGAGACCCAGTACTTC.